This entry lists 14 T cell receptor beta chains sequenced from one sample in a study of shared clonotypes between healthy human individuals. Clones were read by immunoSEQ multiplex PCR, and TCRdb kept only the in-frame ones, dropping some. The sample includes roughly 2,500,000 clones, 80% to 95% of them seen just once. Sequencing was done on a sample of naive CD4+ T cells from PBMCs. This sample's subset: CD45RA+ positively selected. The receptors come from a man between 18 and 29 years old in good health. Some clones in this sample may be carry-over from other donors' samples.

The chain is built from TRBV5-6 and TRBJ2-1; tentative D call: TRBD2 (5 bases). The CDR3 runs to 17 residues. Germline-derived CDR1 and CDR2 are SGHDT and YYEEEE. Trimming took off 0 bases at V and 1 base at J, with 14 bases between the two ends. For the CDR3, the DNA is TGTGCCAGCAGCTTGGAAGCGCAAAGCGGTTCCTACAATGAGCAGTTCTTC. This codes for CASSLEAQSGSYNEQFF.

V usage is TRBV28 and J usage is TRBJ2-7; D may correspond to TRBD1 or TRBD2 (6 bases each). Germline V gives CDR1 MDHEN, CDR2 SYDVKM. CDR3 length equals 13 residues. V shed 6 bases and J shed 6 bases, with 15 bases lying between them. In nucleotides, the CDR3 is TGTGCCAGCAGACAGGGCGGGGAGAGCGAGCAGTACTTC. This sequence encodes CASRQGGESEQYF.

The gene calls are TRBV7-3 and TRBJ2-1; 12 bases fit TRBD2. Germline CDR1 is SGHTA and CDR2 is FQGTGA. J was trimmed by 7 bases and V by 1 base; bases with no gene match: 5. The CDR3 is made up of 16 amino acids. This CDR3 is CASSLRSSGRVNEQFF. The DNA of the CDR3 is TGTGCCAGCAGCTTAAGATCTAGCGGGAGGGTGAATGAGCAGTTCTTC.

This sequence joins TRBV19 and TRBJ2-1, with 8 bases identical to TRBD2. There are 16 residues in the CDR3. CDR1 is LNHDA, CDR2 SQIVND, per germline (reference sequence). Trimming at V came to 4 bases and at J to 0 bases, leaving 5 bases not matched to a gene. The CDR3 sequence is CASSTLAGHSYNEQFF. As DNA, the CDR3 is TGTGCCAGTAGTACCTTAGCGGGACACTCCTACAATGAGCAGTTCTTC.

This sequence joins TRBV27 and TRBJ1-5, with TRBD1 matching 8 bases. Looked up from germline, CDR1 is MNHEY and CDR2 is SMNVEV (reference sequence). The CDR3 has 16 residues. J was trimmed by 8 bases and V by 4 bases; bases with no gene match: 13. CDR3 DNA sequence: TGTGCCAGCAGTTCGGGACAGGTCACTACGGGGGAGCCCCAGCATTTT. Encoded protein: CASSSGQVTTGEPQHF.

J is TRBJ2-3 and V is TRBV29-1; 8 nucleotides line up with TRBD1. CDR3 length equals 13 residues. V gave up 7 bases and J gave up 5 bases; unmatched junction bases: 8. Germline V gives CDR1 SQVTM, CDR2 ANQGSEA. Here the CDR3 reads CSGNGQGLDTQYF. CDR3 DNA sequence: TGCAGCGGGAACGGACAGGGTCTAGATACGCAGTATTTT.

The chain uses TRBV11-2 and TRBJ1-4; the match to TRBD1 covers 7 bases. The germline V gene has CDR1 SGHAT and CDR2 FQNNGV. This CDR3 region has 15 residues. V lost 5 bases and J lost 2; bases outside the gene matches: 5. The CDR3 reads CASSPGTATNEKLFF. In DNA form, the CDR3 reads TGTGCCAGCAGCCCCGGGACAGCCACTAATGAAAAACTGTTTTTT.

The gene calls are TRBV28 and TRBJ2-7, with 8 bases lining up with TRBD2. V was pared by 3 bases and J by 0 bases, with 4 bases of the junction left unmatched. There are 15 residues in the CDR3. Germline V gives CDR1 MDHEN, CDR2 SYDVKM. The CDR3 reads CASSFTSGSSYEQYF. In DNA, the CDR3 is TGTGCCAGCAGTTTTACTAGCGGTAGCTCCTACGAGCAGTACTTC.

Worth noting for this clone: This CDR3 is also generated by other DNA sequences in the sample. The CDR3 reads CASSPETGYEQYF. CDR3 DNA: TGTGCCAGCTCACCAGAGACAGGCTACGAGCAGTACTTC. The rearrangement links TRBV18 to TRBJ2-7, with D tentatively TRBD1 (6 bases). Germline CDR1 and CDR2: KGHSH and LQKENI. Trimming took off 2 bases at V and 3 bases at J, with 8 bases between the two ends. The CDR3 extends over 13 amino acids.

As DNA, the CDR3 is TGTGCCAGCAACGACCCCGGGGCTTCCACAGATACGCAGTATTTT. Protein: CASNDPGASTDTQYF. The chain recombines TRBV6-6 with TRBJ2-3; D possibly uses TRBD1 or TRBD2 (5 bases each). Per germline, CDR1 MNHNY and CDR2 SVGAGI (reference sequence). The CDR3 has 15 residues. Between the trimmed V and J ends, which lost 7 bases and 2 bases, there was a span of 16 bases.

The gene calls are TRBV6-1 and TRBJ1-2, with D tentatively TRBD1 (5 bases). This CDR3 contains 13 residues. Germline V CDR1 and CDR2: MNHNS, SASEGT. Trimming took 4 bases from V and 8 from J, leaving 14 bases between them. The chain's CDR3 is CASSAEGRWGYTF. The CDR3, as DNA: TGTGCCAGCAGTGCCGAGGGGAGATGGGGCTACACCTTC.

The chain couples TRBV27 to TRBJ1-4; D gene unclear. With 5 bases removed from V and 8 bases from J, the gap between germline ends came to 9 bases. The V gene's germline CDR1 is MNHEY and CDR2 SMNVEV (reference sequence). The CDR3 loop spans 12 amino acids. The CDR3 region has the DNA TGTGCCAGCAGTCCTCGAGAAGAAAAACTGTTTTTT. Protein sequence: CASSPREEKLFF.

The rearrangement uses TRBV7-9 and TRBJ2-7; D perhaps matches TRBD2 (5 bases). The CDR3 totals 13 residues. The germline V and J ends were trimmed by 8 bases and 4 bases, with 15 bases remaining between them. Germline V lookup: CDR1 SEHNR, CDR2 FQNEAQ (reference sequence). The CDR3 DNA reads TGTGCCAGCCCTCTTTTATCGGGATACGAGCAGTACTTC. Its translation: CASPLLSGYEQYF.

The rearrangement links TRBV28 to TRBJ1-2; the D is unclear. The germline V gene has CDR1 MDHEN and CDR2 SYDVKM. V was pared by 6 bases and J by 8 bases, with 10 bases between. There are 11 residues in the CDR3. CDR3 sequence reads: CASRGKWGYTF. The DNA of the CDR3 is TGTGCCAGCAGGGGCAAATGGGGCTACACCTTC.